This T cell receptor (beta chain) appears in the sequencing data of a study of CD8 T cells in ankylosing spondylitis. General observations from the study: For ankylosing spondylitis blood, a TCR beta motif of 7 or 8 highly homologous variants appeared characteristic. Reactive arthritis synovial fluid and blood previously showed some of these motif variants.

V lost 0 bases and J lost 5; bases outside the gene matches: 7. Germline V gene lookup returns CDR1 SGDLS and CDR2 YYNGEE. The CDR3 has 16 amino acids. TCRdb reprocessed the 5' RACE reads with MiXCR, giving one entry per CDR3 protein. The sample records about 39,000 distinct CDR3 sequences, 3% to 3.5% being singletons. This clonotype was recorded at least ten times. The antigen remains undetermined. The J gene is TRBJ2-2, the V gene TRBV9; TRBD2 agrees at 7 bases. Sequencing input: blood, either unsorted or a sorted T cell fraction (not recorded which). This TCR came from a male donor with ankylosing spondylitis or in good health (not recorded which). This chain's CDR3 is CASSVEGSGRTGELFF. The DNA for the CDR3 is TGTGCCAGCAGCGTAGAGGGTAGCGGGCGAACCGGGGAGCTGTTTTTT.